This TCR beta chain originates from a study of T cells after yellow fever vaccination. About this clonotype itself: Its antigen is unidentified.

CDR3 size: 15 residues. V was pared by 2 bases and J by 8 bases, with 13 bases between. From germline, CDR1 is MNHEY and CDR2 SVGAGI. Researchers made TCR cDNA using 5'RACE template switching, and this step added a universal primer site and UMIs. TCRdb passed the 5' RACE reads through MiXCR, listing each CDR3 protein once. The repertoire consists of a few hundred thousand distinct CDR3 sequences, with roughly 19% occurring once and the leading ten covering 14%. Points from the study as a whole: Of the clonotypes, a small share occurred in both CD4 and CD8 compartments.

The source of this sequence is a man aged 30 to 45 who received the YFV17D yellow fever vaccine. The sample consisted of PBMCs, taken 15 days after the yellow fever booster vaccination. The V call is TRBV6-5, the J call TRBJ1-6; D is unresolved. CDR3 DNA sequence: TGTGCCAGCAGTTACAACCGTGCTGGGGATTCACCCCTCCACTTT. Protein product: CASSYNRAGDSPLHF.